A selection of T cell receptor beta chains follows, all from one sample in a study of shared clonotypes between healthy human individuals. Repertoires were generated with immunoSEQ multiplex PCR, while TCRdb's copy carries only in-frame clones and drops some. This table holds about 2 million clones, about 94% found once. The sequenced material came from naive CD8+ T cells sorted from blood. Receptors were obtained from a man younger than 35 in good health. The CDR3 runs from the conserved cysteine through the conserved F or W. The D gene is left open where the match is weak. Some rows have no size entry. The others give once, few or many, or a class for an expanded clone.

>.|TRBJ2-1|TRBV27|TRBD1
TGTGCCAGCAGGGAACAGGGGGTATTAAATGAGCAGTTCTTC
CASREQGVLNEQFF
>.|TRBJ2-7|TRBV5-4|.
TGTGCCAGCAGCTTGGGGCAGGGTTCCTACGAGCAGTACTTC
CASSLGQGSYEQYF
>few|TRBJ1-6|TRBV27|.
TGTGCCAGCAGTTCGGGGTCAGTATTGGGGTCACCCCTCCACTTT
CASSSGSVLGSPLHF
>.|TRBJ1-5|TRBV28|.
TGTGCCAGCAGTCCTATACCCGGGACTTCTGATCAGCCCCAGCATTTT
CASSPIPGTSDQPQHF
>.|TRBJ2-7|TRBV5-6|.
TGTGCCAGCACCGAGGGGAGGGGGTACGAGCAGTACTTC
CASTEGRGYEQYF
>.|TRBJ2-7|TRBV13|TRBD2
TGTGCCAGCAGCTTAACTACTAGCGGGGCTTTCTACGAGCAGTACTTC
CASSLTTSGAFYEQYF
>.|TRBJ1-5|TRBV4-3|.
TGCGCCAGCAGCCCGTGGTCTGGGGGTGATCAGCCCCAGCATTTT
CASSPWSGGDQPQHF
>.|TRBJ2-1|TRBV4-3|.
TGCGCCAGCAGCCAAGATGTACCGTCCCGAAGCTCCTACAATGAGCAGTTCTTC
CASSQDVPSRSSYNEQFF
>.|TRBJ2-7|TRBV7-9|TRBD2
TGTGCCAGCAGCTTAGGTCTAGCGGGAGACTACGAGCAGTACTTC
CASSLGLAGDYEQYF
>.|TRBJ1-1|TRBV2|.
TGTGCCAGCCCCTTCCGGCGGGAAGGAGACACTGAAGCTTTCTTT
CASPFRREGDTEAFF
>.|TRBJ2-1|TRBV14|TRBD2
TGTGCCAGCAGCCAAGAGGGACTAGCGGCCGAAGAGGATGAGCAGTTCTTC
CASSQEGLAAEEDEQFF
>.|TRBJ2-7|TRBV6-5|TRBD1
TGTGCCAGCAGTTACTTTTGGGCAGGGGGCGGCTACGAGCAGTACTTC
CASSYFWAGGGYEQYF
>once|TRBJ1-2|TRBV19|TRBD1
TGTGCCAGTAGTGAACCGGGACAGGGGATCTATGGCTACACCTTC
CASSEPGQGIYGYTF
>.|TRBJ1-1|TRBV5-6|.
TGTGCCAGCAGCTTGGGAGCGAACACTGAAGCTTTCTTT
CASSLGANTEAFF
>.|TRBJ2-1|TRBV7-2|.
TGTGCCAGCAGCCGGGAGACTAGTGCTGTCTACAATGAGCAGTTCTTC
CASSRETSAVYNEQFF
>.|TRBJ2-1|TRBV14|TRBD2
TGTGCCAGCAGCCCGTCCGGGACTAGCGGGGGGGCTTCCTACAATGAGCAGTTCTTC
CASSPSGTSGGASYNEQFF
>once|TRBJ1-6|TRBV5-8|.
TGTGCCAGCAGCTTGCCCGGCTCCAGTCCAAATTCACCCCTCCACTTT
CASSLPGSSPNSPLHF
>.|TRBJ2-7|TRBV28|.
TGTGCCAGCAGTTTAATAGGGGTTCAGAGTTACGAGCAGTACTTC
CASSLIGVQSYEQYF
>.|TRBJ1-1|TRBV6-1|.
TGTGCCAGCAGTGGGCCGGGCGCTGAAGCTTTCTTT
CASSGPGAEAFF
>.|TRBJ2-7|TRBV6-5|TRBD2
TGTGCCAGCAGTAAACCTAGCGGGAGTTCCTACGAGCAGTACTTC
CASSKPSGSSYEQYF
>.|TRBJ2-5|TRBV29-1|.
TGCAGCGTTCTTTTTGGGGGGCTAGGGAGGCCCCAGTACTTC
CSVLFGGLGRPQYF
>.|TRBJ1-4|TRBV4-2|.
TGTGCCAGCGAAAGAGCTCATTGGACCGAAAAACTGTTTTTT
CASERAHWTEKLFF
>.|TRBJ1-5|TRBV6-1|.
TGTGCCAGCAGTGCACTCCGAGGTAGGGGAGCAAATCAGCCCCAGCATTTT
CASSALRGRGANQPQHF
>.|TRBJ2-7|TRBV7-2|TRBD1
TGTGCCAGCAGCTTAGGGACAGGATCCGCCTACGAGCAGTACTTC
CASSLGTGSAYEQYF
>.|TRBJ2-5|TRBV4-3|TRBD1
TGCGCCAGCAGCCAAGATACGATTACAGGGGATGGAGAGACCCAGTACTTC
CASSQDTITGDGETQYF
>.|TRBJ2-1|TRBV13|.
TGTGCCAGCAGCCAGGACAGCCACAATGAGCAGTTCTTC
CASSQDSHNEQFF
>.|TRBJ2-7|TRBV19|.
TGTGCCAGTAGTAACCATGGCTACGAGCAGTACTTC
CASSNHGYEQYF
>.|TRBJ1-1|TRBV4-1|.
TGCGCCAGCAGCCTCCAGTCAGGGCCTACGACGAACACTGAAGCTTTCTTT
CASSLQSGPTTNTEAFF
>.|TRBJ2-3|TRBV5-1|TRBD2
TGCGCCAGCAGCTTGGCTCTAGCGGGAGGAGCAGATACGCAGTATTTT
CASSLALAGGADTQYF
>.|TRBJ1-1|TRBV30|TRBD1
TGTGCCTGGGACGAGGGGGCAGAGGCTTTCTTT
CAWDEGAEAFF
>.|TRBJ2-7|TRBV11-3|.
TGTGCCAGCAGCTTAGGCGCAGGATACGAGCAGTACTTC
CASSLGAGYEQYF
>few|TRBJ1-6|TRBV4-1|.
TGCGCCAGCAGCCAAGAAGGGCAGGATAATTCACCCCTCCACTTT
CASSQEGQDNSPLHF
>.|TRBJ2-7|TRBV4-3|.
TGCGCCAGCAGCCAAGAGGAGGGCTACGAGCAGTACTTC
CASSQEEGYEQYF
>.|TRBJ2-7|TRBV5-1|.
TGCGCCAGCAGCTTGTATGCGGACTCTGAGCAGTACTTC
CASSLYADSEQYF
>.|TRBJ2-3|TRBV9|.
TGTGCCAGCAGCGTAGCCCGTTCCACAGATACGCAGTATTTT
CASSVARSTDTQYF
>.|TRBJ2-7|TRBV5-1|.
TGCGCCAGCAGCCTGGAAGGCACAGACTACGAGCAGTACTTC
CASSLEGTDYEQYF
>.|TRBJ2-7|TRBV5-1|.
TGCGCCAGCAGCTTGATAGGATATGACGAGCAGTACTTC
CASSLIGYDEQYF
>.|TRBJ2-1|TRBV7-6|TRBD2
TGTGCCAGCAGCTCCCGAACGGGGGGAAGCTCCTACAATGAGCAGTTCTTC
CASSSRTGGSSYNEQFF
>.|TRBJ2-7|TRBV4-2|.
TGTGCCAGCAGCCAAGGACTAATCACCTACGAGCAGTACTTC
CASSQGLITYEQYF
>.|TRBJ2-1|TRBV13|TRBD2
TGTGCCAGCAGCCCCGGGACTAGCGGTTACAATGAGCAGTTCTTC
CASSPGTSGYNEQFF
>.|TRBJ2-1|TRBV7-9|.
TGTGCCAGCAGCTCGGCAGCGGTATCCTACAATGAGCAGTTCTTC
CASSSAAVSYNEQFF
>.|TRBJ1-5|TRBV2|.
TGTGCCAGCAGTGAATTTTCGGGTGTAGGGCAGGGCAATCAGCCCCAGCATTTT
CASSEFSGVGQGNQPQHF
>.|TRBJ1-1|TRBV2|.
TGTGCCAGCAGTGAAGGGCACCGGAACACTGAAGCTTTCTTT
CASSEGHRNTEAFF
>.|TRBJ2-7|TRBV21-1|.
TGTGCCAGCTTTTTTCGAGAACGCGGGAGGCAAAAAAGGTGCGAGCAGTACTTC
CASFFRERGRQKRCEQYF